The 6 T cell receptor beta chains below all came from one sample that was sequenced in a study of T-cell reconstitution after alpha-beta-depleted transplantation in children. A TCRbeta library incorporating unique molecular identifiers was prepared. Each CDR3 protein gets one entry after TCRdb re-called the PCR reads with MiXCR. This table holds a few hundred thousand distinct CDR3 sequences, roughly 16% found once. This sample comprised PBMCs, mostly from graft donor cells, obtained 360 days after TCRalphabeta/CD19-depleted stem cell transplant. The origin of the receptors is a boy under two years old who had a stem cell transplant for Wiskott-Aldrich syndrome, so the T cells may come from the graft donor.

V usage is TRBV6-1 and J usage is TRBJ2-2; 15 bases align to TRBD2. Per the germline V gene, CDR1 is MNHNS and CDR2 is SASEGT. The CDR3 contains 18 residues. Losses at the gene ends were 7 bases for V and 0 bases for J; bases not matched to a gene: 6. CDR3 sequence: CASTGGLAGGSNTGELFF. The CDR3 DNA follows: TGTGCCAGCACCGGGGGACTAGCGGGGGGTTCGAACACCGGGGAGCTGTTTTTT.

V gene TRBV29-1 combines with J gene TRBJ2-1, with 7 nucleotides matching TRBD2. CDR3 length: 15 residues. The germline V gene encodes CDR1 SQVTM and CDR2 ANQGSEA. V lost 5 bases, J lost 2 bases, and 9 bases stayed unmatched. CDR3 sequence: CSVYGVSGAYNEQFF. In DNA, the CDR3 is TGCAGCGTTTACGGGGTGAGCGGGGCCTACAATGAGCAGTTCTTC.

A few counts support this clonotype. The J gene is TRBJ2-2, the V gene TRBV4-3; TRBD2 agrees at 10 bases. The trim removed 0 bases at V and 4 bases at J, leaving 5 bases unmatched. Germline V gives CDR1 LGHNA, CDR2 YSLEER. The CDR3 has 17 residues. The CDR3 sequence is CASSQDGLAGVTGELFF. In nucleotides, the CDR3 is TGCGCCAGCAGCCAAGATGGGCTAGCGGGAGTCACCGGGGAGCTGTTTTTT.

A note on this clonotype: A single base separates this from a much larger clone, so it may be a read error. This chain links TRBV7-8 with TRBJ2-7; D remains unclear. V lost 1 base and J 6 bases, leaving 7 bases between the germline ends. Germline V gives CDR1 SGHVS, CDR2 FQNEAQ. This CDR3 is 12 amino acids long. This CDR3 is CASSLGGLEQYF. In DNA, the CDR3 is TGTGCCAGCAGCTTAGGGGGTCTCGAGCAGTACTTC.

This sequence joins TRBV19 and TRBJ2-7; either TRBD1 or TRBD2 may fit D (5 bases each). Germline V gene sequence: CDR1 LNHDA, CDR2 SQIVND (reference sequence). CDR3 length equals 18 residues. V was clipped by 5 bases and J by 6 bases, with 29 bases between them. CDR3 amino acids: CASSPRSGTARSAAEQYF. The CDR3 bases are TGTGCCAGTAGTCCACGTTCCGGGACGGCCCGATCCGCGGCCGAGCAGTACTTC.

The table lists this clonotype with a few counts. This chain links TRBV10-3 with TRBJ1-6; 7 bases match TRBD1. Trimming cost V 4 bases and J 7 bases; bases outside gene matches: 4. The germline CDR1 and CDR2 sequences are ENHRY and SYGVKD. The CDR3 totals 14 residues. CDR3 coding DNA: TGTGCCATCAGTGCGGGACAGATGAATTCACCCCTCCACTTT. Translating it yields CAISAGQMNSPLHF.